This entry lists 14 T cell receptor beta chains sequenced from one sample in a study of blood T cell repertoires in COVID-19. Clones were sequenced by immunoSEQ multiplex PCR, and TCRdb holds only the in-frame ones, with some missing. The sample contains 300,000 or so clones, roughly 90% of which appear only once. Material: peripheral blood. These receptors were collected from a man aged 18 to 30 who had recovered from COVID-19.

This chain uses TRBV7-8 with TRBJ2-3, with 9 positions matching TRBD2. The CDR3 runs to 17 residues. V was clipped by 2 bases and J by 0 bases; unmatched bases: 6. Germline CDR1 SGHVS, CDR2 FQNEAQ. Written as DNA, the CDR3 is TGTGCCAGCAGCTTACCCATAGCGGGGGTAAGCACAGATACGCAGTATTTT. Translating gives CASSLPIAGVSTDTQYF.

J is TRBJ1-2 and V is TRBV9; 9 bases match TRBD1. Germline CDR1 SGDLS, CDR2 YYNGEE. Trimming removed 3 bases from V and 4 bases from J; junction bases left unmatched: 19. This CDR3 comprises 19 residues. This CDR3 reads CASSAPGEQAGTGRYGYTF. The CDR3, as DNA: TGTGCCAGCAGCGCCCCCGGTGAGCAAGCTGGGACAGGGCGCTATGGCTACACCTTC.

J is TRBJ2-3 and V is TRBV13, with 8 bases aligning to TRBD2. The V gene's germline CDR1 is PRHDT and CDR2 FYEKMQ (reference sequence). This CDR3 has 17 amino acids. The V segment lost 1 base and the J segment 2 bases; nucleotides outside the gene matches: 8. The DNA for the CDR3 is TGTGCCAGCAGCTTAGAAGGAGCGGGGGCAACCACAGATACGCAGTATTTT. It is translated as CASSLEGAGATTDTQYF.

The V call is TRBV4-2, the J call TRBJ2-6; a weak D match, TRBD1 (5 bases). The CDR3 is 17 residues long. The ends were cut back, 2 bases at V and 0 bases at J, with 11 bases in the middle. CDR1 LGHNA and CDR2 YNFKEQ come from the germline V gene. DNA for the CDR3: TGTGCCAGCAGCCAAAAAGAAGGGGTCTCTGGGGCCAACGTCCTGACTTTC. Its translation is CASSQKEGVSGANVLTF.

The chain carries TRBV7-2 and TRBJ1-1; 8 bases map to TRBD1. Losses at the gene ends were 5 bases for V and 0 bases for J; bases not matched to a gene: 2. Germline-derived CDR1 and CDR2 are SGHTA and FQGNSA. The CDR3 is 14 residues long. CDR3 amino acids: CASSRQGMNTEAFF. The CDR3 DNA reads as TGTGCCAGCAGCAGACAGGGGATGAACACTGAAGCTTTCTTT. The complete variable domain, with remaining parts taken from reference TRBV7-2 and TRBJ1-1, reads GAGVSQSPSNKVTEKGKDVELRCDPISGHTALYWYRQSLGQGLEFLIYFQGNSAPDKSGLPSDRFSAERTGGSVSTLTIQRTQQEDSAVYLCASSRQGMNTEAFFGQGTRLTVV.

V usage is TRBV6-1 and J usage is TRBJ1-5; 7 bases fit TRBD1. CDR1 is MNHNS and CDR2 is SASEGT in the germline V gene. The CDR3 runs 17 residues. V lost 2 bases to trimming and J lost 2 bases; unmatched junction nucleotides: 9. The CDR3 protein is CASSESRARGGNQPQHF. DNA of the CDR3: TGTGCCAGCAGTGAATCCCGGGCCAGGGGGGGCAATCAGCCCCAGCATTTT.

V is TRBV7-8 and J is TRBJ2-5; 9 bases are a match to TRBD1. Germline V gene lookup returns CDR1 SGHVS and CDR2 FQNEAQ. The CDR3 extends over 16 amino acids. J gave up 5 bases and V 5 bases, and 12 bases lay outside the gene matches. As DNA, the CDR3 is TGTGCCAGCAGCACGCGTTGGGACAGGGTTGGGGAGACCCAGTACTTC. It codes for CASSTRWDRVGETQYF.

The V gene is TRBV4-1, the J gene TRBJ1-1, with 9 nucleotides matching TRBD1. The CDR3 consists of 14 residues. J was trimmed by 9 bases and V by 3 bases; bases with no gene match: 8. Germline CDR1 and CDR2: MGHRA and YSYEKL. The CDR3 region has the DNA TGCGCCAGCAGCCACGCCGGGACAGGGATTCAAGCTTTCTTT. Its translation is CASSHAGTGIQAFF.

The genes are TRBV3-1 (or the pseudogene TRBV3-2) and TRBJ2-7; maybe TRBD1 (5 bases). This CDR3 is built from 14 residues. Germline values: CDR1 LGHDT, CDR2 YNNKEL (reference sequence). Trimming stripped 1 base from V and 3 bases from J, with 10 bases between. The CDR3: CASSQAQGIYEQYF. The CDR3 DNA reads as TGTGCCAGCAGCCAAGCTCAGGGAATCTACGAGCAGTACTTC.

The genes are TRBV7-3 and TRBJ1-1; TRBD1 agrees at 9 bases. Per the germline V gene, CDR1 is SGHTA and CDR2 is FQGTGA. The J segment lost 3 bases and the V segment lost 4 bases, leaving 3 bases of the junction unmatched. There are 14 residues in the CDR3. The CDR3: CASSSGQGDTEAFF. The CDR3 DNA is TGTGCCAGCAGCTCGGGACAGGGAGACACTGAAGCTTTCTTT. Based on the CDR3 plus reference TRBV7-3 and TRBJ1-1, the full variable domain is GAGVSQTPSNKVTEKGKYVELRCDPISGHTALYWYRQSLGQGPEFLIYFQGTGAADDSGLPNDRFFAVRPEGSVSTLKIQRTERGDSAVYLCASSSGQGDTEAFFGQGTRLTVV.

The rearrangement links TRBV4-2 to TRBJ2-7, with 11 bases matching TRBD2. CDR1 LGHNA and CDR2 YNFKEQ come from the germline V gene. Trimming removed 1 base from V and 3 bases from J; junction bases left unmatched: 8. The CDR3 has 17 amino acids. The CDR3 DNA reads TGTGCCAGCAGCCAAGCCACCGTAGCGGGGGGGATCTACGAGCAGTACTTC. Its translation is CASSQATVAGGIYEQYF.

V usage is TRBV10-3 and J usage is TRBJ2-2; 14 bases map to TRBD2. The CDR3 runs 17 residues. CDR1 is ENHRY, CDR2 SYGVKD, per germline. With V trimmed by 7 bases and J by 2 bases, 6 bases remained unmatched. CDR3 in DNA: TGTGCCATCACCTCGGGACTAGCGGGAGAAAACACCGGGGAGCTGTTTTTT. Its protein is CAITSGLAGENTGELFF.

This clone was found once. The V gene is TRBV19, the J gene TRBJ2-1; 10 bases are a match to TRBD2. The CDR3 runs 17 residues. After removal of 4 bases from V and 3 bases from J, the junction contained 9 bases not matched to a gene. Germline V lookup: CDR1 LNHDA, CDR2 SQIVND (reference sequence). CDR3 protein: CASSTLTSGTLYNEQFF. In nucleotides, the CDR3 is TGTGCCAGTAGTACACTAACTAGCGGGACTCTCTACAATGAGCAGTTCTTC.

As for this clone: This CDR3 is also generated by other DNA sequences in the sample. In nucleotides, the CDR3 is TGTGCCAGCTCACCAACTAGCGGATACGAGCAGTACTTC. It specifies CASSPTSGYEQYF. The V and J genes are TRBV18 and TRBJ2-7; TRBD2 matches 8 bases. The length of the CDR3 is 13 residues. The junction had 1 base not matched to a gene; V was cut back by 2 bases and J by 4 bases. The germline gives CDR1 KGHSH, CDR2 LQKENI.